This T cell receptor beta chain was recorded in a study of early T cells in non-severe SARS-CoV-2 infection. Study-wide background: Unsorted whole-blood RNA was sequenced in bulk, leaving chains unpaired.

The library protocol tagged individual cDNA molecules with unique molecular identifiers. TCRdb reanalysed the 5' RACE reads using MiXCR and keeps one entry per CDR3 protein. Here the sample spans about 110,000 distinct CDR3 sequences, approximately 12% being singletons. Whole-study results and caveats: Anti-spike CD8 specificities were favored by VDJdb matching, whose results missed private and CD4 specificities.

Trimming shortened V by 2 bases and J by 15 bases, and 17 bases separated the two germline ends. Germline-derived CDR1 and CDR2 are MNHEY and SVGAGI. The length of the CDR3 is 14 residues. This clonotype was counted many times. The antigen is not known. J is TRBJ1-6 and V is TRBV6-5, with a tentative D call TRBD1 (5 bases). The sequence derives from an adult who was a healthcare worker with PCR-confirmed SARS-CoV-2 infection or an uninfected control (not recorded which). The sample was whole blood. CDR3 nucleotide sequence: TGTGCCAGCAGTTACGGCGGGACGGCTGATTACCTCCACTTT. Translated: CASSYGGTADYLHF.